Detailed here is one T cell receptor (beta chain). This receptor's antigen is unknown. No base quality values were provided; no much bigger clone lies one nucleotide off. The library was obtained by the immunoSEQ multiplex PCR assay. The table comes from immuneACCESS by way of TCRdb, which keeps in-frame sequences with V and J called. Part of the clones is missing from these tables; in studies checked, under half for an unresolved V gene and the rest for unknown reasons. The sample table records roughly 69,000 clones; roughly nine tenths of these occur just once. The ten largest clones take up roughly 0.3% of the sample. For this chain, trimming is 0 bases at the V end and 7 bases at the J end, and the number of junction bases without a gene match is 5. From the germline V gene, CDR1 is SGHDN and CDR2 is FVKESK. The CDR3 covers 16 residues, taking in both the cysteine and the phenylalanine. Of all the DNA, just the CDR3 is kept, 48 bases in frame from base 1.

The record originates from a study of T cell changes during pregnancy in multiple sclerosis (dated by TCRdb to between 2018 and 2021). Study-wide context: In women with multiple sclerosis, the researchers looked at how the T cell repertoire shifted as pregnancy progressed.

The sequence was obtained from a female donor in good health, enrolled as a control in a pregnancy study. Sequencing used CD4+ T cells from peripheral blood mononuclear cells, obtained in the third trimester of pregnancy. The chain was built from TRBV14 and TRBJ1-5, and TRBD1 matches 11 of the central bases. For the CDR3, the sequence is CASSQEGQGGGQPQHF. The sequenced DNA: TGTGCCAGCAGCCAAGAGGGACAGGGGGGCGGGCAGCCCCAGCATTTT.